Reported below is one TCR beta chain. The entry originates in a study of T cells in tuberculosis. Across the whole study: The T cells targeted glucose monomycolate, a mycobacterial lipid, via CD1B.

Clones were read by immunoSEQ multiplex PCR, and TCRdb kept only the in-frame ones, dropping some. The sample shows approximately 60,000 clones, 81% of them seen only once. Looked up from germline, CDR1 is KGHSH and CDR2 is LQKENI. CDR3 length: 15 amino acids. V lost 1 base and J lost 3, with 10 bases in between. Thawed, overnight-rested PBMC were stained with GMM-loaded CD1B tetramer, viability dye and anti-CD3, then sorted. C32 glucose monomycolate from Rhodococcus equi was loaded onto the CD1B tetramers. Each donor contributed approximately 93,000 sorted tetramer-negative cells. V and J are TRBV18 and TRBJ2-1, with D possibly matching TRBD2 (6 bases). This sequence originates from an adult woman with latent tuberculosis. Material: CD1b-GMM tetramer-negative cells sorted from PBMCs. The CDR3 nucleotides are TGTGCCAGCTCACCACGGGGAGGTTACTACAATGAGCAGTTCTTC. Its protein product is CASSPRGGYYNEQFF. The full variable domain, in which reference TRBV18 and TRBJ2-1 provide the parts outside the CDR3, is NAGVMQNPRHLVRRRGQEARLRCSPMKGHSHVYWYRQLPEEGLKFMVYLQKENIIDESGMPKERFSAEFPKEGPSILRIQQVVRGDSAAYFCASSPRGGYYNEQFFGPGTRLTVL.